This T cell receptor beta chain was captured in a study of identical twins. Turning to this clonotype: Its antigen is as yet unknown.

Per the germline V gene, CDR1 is ENHRY and CDR2 is SYGVKD. V trimming: 3 bases; J trimming: 0 bases; junction bases outside the gene matches: 20. This CDR3 spans 21 amino acids. TCRdb independently ran MiXCR on the 5' RACE reads; one entry per CDR3 protein. The sample yields under 350,000 distinct CDR3 sequences, over 8.5% seen once. Broader study findings: Out-of-frame alpha sequences that twins shared showed excess low generation probability. The study reached conclusions through statistical analysis that was cross-sectional, not following the same donors. Cord blood beta clonotypes present at high abundance carried fewer insertions; no such pattern appeared in memory repertoires.

These data were also filed under a second study, of yellow fever vaccine responses in identical twins.

The TCR was taken from a woman between 18 and 29 years old in good health. The source material was CD8+ T cells sorted from blood. V and J are TRBV10-3 and TRBJ2-3; the match to TRBD1 covers 8 bases. The DNA of the CDR3 is TGTGCCATCAGTGACCAGGACAGGGTGCCCACGGGACTCTCTAGCACAGATACGCAGTATTTT. This codes for CAISDQDRVPTGLSSTDTQYF.